A single sample gave rise to the 17 T cell receptor beta chains below, sequenced in a study of response to subunit inactivated influenza vaccine. TCRdb reprocessed the RT-PCR reads with MiXCR, giving one entry per CDR3 protein. Of roughly 540,000 distinct CDR3 sequences in the sample, around 25% are singletons; the top ten hold about 2.8%. This sample was shared with a second study, whose subject was T cells expressing NK-cell markers. That work adds: Researchers built TCR beta cDNA using 5'RACE template switching with UMIs.

The sequencing here drew on CD4+ T cells sorted from PBMCs, taken about 13 days after vaccination. These receptor sequences come from a man aged 50-59 years who received an inactivated influenza vaccine.

The J gene is TRBJ1-1, the V gene TRBV6-6; maybe TRBD1 (5 bases). This CDR3 is built from 11 residues. Germline values: CDR1 MNHNY, CDR2 SVGAGI (reference sequence). Trimming shortened V by 2 bases and J by 7 bases, and 5 bases separated the two germline ends. CDR3: CASSYQGEAFF. The DNA of the CDR3 is TGTGCCAGCAGTTACCAGGGTGAAGCTTTCTTT.

This clonotype was seen a few times. The V call is TRBV10-3, the J call TRBJ1-5; TRBD1 matches at 7 bases. V lost 3 bases and J lost 0; bases outside the gene matches: 8. Per germline, CDR1 ENHRY and CDR2 SYGVKD. This CDR3 region has 17 residues. In DNA form, the CDR3 reads TGTGCCATCAGTGATCCTTGGGACAGATTTAGCAATCAGCCCCAGCATTTT. Encoded protein: CAISDPWDRFSNQPQHF.

V and J are TRBV7-9 and TRBJ2-3; a weak D match, TRBD2 (5 bases). The ends were cut back, 2 bases at V and 4 bases at J, with 16 bases in the middle. The V gene's germline CDR1 is SEHNR and CDR2 FQNEAQ (reference sequence). The CDR3 contains 16 residues. CDR3 residues: CASSLSPGAGPDTQYF. Here the CDR3 DNA reads TGTGCCAGCAGCTTATCGCCGGGCGCGGGCCCAGATACGCAGTATTTT.

This clonotype came up a few times. The chain links TRBV14 to TRBJ1-1; D call uncertain. CDR1 SGHDN and CDR2 FVKESK come from the germline V gene. The germline V and J ends were trimmed by 5 bases and 5 bases, with 12 bases remaining between them. This CDR3 has 13 residues. The CDR3 region is CASSARLLTEAFF. The CDR3 DNA sequence: TGTGCCAGCAGCGCGCGACTTTTGACTGAAGCTTTCTTT.

The chain is built from TRBV4-3 and TRBJ2-1, with D tentatively TRBD1 or TRBD2 (5 bases each). V was clipped by 6 bases and J by 9 bases, with 18 bases between them. Germline CDR1 is LGHNA and CDR2 is YSLEER. This CDR3 is 14 amino acids long. CDR3 amino acids: CASSRDGPSREQFF. The CDR3, as DNA: TGCGCCAGCAGTCGGGACGGGCCCTCGCGTGAGCAGTTCTTC.

This clonotype was recorded a few times. This chain connects TRBV5-1 to TRBJ1-4; tentatively, D is TRBD1 (5 bases). V lost 0 bases and J 8 bases, leaving 11 bases between the germline ends. This CDR3 contains 14 residues. Germline lookup yields CDR1 SGHRS and CDR2 YFSETQ. The CDR3 nucleotides read TGCGCCAGCAGCTTGGGCAGGGTGGCCGAAAAACTGTTTTTT. Translating it yields CASSLGRVAEKLFF. Using reference TRBV5-1 and TRBJ1-4 for the parts outside the CDR3, the full variable domain is KAGVTQTPRYLIKTRGQQVTLSCSPISGHRSVSWYQQTPGQGLQFLFEYFSETQRNKGNFPGRFSGRQFSNSRSEMNVSTLELGDSALYLCASSLGRVAEKLFFGSGTQLSVL.

This chain uses TRBV20-1 with TRBJ2-7; the match to TRBD2 covers 9 bases. Looked up from germline, CDR1 is DFQATT and CDR2 is SNEGSKA (reference sequence). This CDR3 is 14 amino acids long. J lost 6 bases, V lost 4 bases, and 10 bases had no gene match. The CDR3 DNA reads TGCAGTGCTACCCGGAAGCGGGAGGTAGGCGAGCAGTACTTC. Translating it yields CSATRKREVGEQYF.

The table lists this clonotype with a few counts. V gene TRBV5-6 combines with J gene TRBJ2-7; 7 bases match TRBD2. Germline-derived CDR1 and CDR2 are SGHDT and YYEEEE. The CDR3 length is 14 residues. The J segment lost 4 bases and the V segment lost 0 bases, leaving 4 bases of the junction unmatched. The CDR3, as DNA: TGTGCCAGCAGCTTGGCGGGGGAGGGGTACGAGCAGTACTTC. This gives the protein CASSLAGEGYEQYF.

This clonotype was recorded a few times. The rearrangement links TRBV5-1 to TRBJ2-3; no clear D. This CDR3 is 14 amino acids long. Trimming removed 1 base from V and 6 bases from J, with 12 bases in between. Germline V gives CDR1 SGHRS, CDR2 YFSETQ. DNA of the CDR3: TGCGCCAGCAGCTTGAGGGCAGCCAGTGATACGCAGTATTTT. This translates into CASSLRAASDTQYF.

The chain combines TRBV6-5 with TRBJ2-7; D gene ambiguous. Germline CDR1 and CDR2: MNHEY and SVGAGI. Trimming removed 4 bases at V and 4 bases at J, with 17 bases between. The CDR3 spans 15 residues. The CDR3 sequence is CASSLRLAAVYEQYF. CDR3 nucleotides: TGTGCCAGCAGTTTGCGTCTTGCGGCCGTTTACGAGCAGTACTTC.

In its sample, this clonotype was seen a few times. This chain uses TRBV12-3 or TRBV12-4 with TRBJ2-6; D is unresolved. This CDR3 region has 16 residues. Trimming pared 3 bases from V and 0 bases from J, leaving 9 bases between. CDR3 sequence (DNA): TGTGCCAGCAGTTTGATCAGGTTCTCTGGGGCCAACGTCCTGACTTTC. It encodes CASSLIRFSGANVLTF.

This clonotype was seen a few times. The chain employs TRBV24-1 and TRBJ2-1; 9 bases align to TRBD2. Looked up from germline, CDR1 is KGHDR and CDR2 is SFDVKD. The CDR3 sequence is 16 residues long. With 2 bases clipped from V and 9 bases from J, the junction kept 10 bases outside the gene matches. The CDR3 spells CATSDSLAGKASEQFF. CDR3 sequence (DNA): TGTGCCACCAGTGATTCCCTAGCGGGGAAAGCTAGTGAGCAGTTCTTC.

This clonotype was picked up a small number of times. V and J are TRBV20-1 and TRBJ2-2; no clear D gene. Per germline, CDR1 DFQATT and CDR2 SNEGSKA (reference sequence). Trimming shortened V by 5 bases and J by 8 bases, and 15 bases separated the two germline ends. This CDR3 region has 13 residues. The CDR3: CSAGVWTGGELFF. The CDR3 bases are TGCAGTGCTGGAGTGTGGACCGGGGGGGAGCTGTTTTTT.

This clonotype appeared a few times. The V call is TRBV7-3, the J call TRBJ2-1, with 14 bases that match TRBD2. V trimming: 5 bases; J trimming: 10 bases; junction bases outside the gene matches: 7. Germline loops: CDR1 SGHTA, CDR2 FQGTGA. This CDR3 has 15 amino acids. In DNA, the CDR3 is TGTGCCAGCAGCACGGGACTAGCGGGAGACAGCGAGCAGTTCTTC. Amino acids: CASSTGLAGDSEQFF.

This chain uses TRBV5-5 with TRBJ2-3, with TRBD1 matching over 7 bases. Germline V gives CDR1 SGHKS, CDR2 YYEKEE (reference sequence). After removal of 5 bases from V and 6 bases from J, the junction contained 9 bases not matched to a gene. CDR3 length equals 14 residues. CDR3 DNA: TGTGCCAGCAGGAAACAGGGGTTAGTGGATACGCAGTATTTT. Its translation: CASRKQGLVDTQYF.

This chain uses TRBV12-3 or TRBV12-4 with TRBJ2-3; TRBD2 matches 7 bases. V lost 7 bases and J lost 4; bases outside the gene matches: 8. The CDR3 contains 14 residues. CDR3 sequence (DNA): TGTGCCAGCACCCCCTCGACTAGCCCAGATACGCAGTATTTT. Amino acids: CASTPSTSPDTQYF.

A few counts support this clonotype. The chain has TRBV24-1 and TRBJ2-1; TRBD1 or TRBD2 may be the D gene (5 bases each). The germline V gene encodes CDR1 KGHDR and CDR2 SFDVKD. Deletions cut 4 bases from V and 5 bases from J, with 11 bases between. This CDR3 region has 14 residues. The CDR3 is CATSDPGRNNEQFF. The CDR3 DNA sequence: TGTGCCACCAGTGACCCGGGACGCAACAATGAGCAGTTCTTC.